Listed here are 7 T cell receptor beta chains from one sample, sequenced in a study of cytotoxic CD8 clonotypes in ibrutinib-treated CLL. Repertoires were generated with immunoSEQ multiplex PCR, while TCRdb's copy carries only in-frame clones and drops some. The sample records fewer than 400,000 clones, over 55% being singletons. The sample in question was PBMCs, obtained after 36 months of ibrutinib treatment. These receptor sequences come from a human donor with chronic lymphocytic leukemia.

The genes are TRBV7-9 and TRBJ2-3; the D is unclear. Germline assignment: CDR1 SEHNR and CDR2 FQNEAQ (reference sequence). The V and J ends lost 11 bases and 3 bases respectively, with 12 bases between them. CDR3 size: 12 residues. The CDR3 reads CAPLKWTDTQYF. Written as DNA, the CDR3 is TGTGCCCCTCTTAAGTGGACAGATACGCAGTATTTT.

This clone was found a few times. V and J are TRBV6-6 and TRBJ1-1, with D uncertain. CDR3 length: 11 residues. V was trimmed by 5 bases and J by 2 bases, leaving 3 bases between them. The germline V gene encodes CDR1 MNHNY and CDR2 SVGAGI (reference sequence). CDR3 bases: TGTGCCAGCAGTCGAAACACTGAAGCTTTCTTT. Its translation is CASSRNTEAFF.

The chain couples TRBV2 to TRBJ2-1; D perhaps matches TRBD1 (6 bases). The CDR3 has 16 residues. V lost 2 bases and J lost 3, with 14 bases in between. Germline V CDR1 and CDR2: SNHLY, FYNNEI. CDR3 in DNA: TGTGCCAGCAGTGAAAGGGGACACATAGTCTACAATGAGCAGTTCTTC. It codes for CASSERGHIVYNEQFF.

The chain recombines TRBV29-1 with TRBJ1-2; D unresolved. Germline loops: CDR1 SQVTM, CDR2 ANQGSEA. There are 15 residues in the CDR3. The V end was cut by 6 bases, the J end by 0 bases, with 17 bases between. The DNA for the CDR3 is TGCAGCGTCTGTCCGCGAATGAACTCTAACTATGGCTACACCTTC. The encoded protein is CSVCPRMNSNYGYTF.

The chain uses TRBV5-1 and TRBJ2-5; 7 bases are shared with TRBD2. CDR3 length: 14 residues. With 4 bases clipped from V and 4 bases from J, the junction kept 7 bases outside the gene matches. CDR1 SGHRS and CDR2 YFSETQ come from the germline V gene. This CDR3 reads CASSIAPGGETQYF. The CDR3 nucleotides are TGCGCCAGCAGCATAGCCCCGGGGGGAGAGACCCAGTACTTC.

The sample holds one count of this clone. The chain recombines TRBV19 with TRBJ2-5; tentatively, D is TRBD1 (6 bases). V was clipped by 5 bases and J by 5 bases, with 18 bases between them. In germline, CDR1 is LNHDA, CDR2 SQIVND (reference sequence). This CDR3 contains 15 residues. Written as DNA, the CDR3 is TGTGCCAGTAGTTACGCGGCAGGGGCGGGCGAGACCCAGTACTTC. Translation gives CASSYAAGAGETQYF. Combining the CDR3 with reference TRBV19 and TRBJ2-5 gives the whole variable domain DGGITQSPKYLFRKEGQNVTLSCEQNLNHDAMYWYRQDPGQGLRLIYYSQIVNDFQKGDIAEGYSVSREKKESFPLTVTSAQKNPTAFYLCASSYAAGAGETQYFGPGTRLLVL.

The rearrangement uses TRBV28 and TRBJ1-3; D is unclear. V was cut by 3 bases and J by 2 bases, with 5 bases left in between. Germline-derived CDR1 and CDR2 are MDHEN and SYDVKM. This CDR3 contains 13 residues. In DNA form, the CDR3 reads TGTGCCAGCAGTTTTACTACTGGAAACACCATATATTTT. Translating gives CASSFTTGNTIYF.